This TCR beta chain was identified in a study of blood T cell repertoires in COVID-19 (dated by TCRdb to 2020 to 2022). Background on the whole study: Samples from collaborators originated in the United States, Italy and Spain and spanned both the acute and convalescent phases of COVID-19. The material from the prospective study consisted of cDNA or gDNA derived from T cells, B-cell-depleted T cells, or PBMCs. Deeply sampled blood TCRbeta repertoires from subjects exposed to, actively infected with, or recovered from COVID-19 were included in the dataset. A freely available public database, intended as a resource for researchers studying the immune response to SARS-CoV-2, is where the repertoires were released. Samples were obtained from the ongoing ImmuneRACE study (first 160 participants) and from about 1,300 subjects provided by 6 global collaborators. Nearly every sample came with metadata listing a de-identified subject ID, COVID-19 status, age in years and sex. Where available, HLA class I and class II types were obtained from metadata supplied by the sample provider rather than from assay-based typing.

TCRbeta CDR3 regions were amplified from genomic DNA by means of the immunoSEQ Assay, a bias-controlled multiplex PCR. In the source study's methods: Within the assay, amplification of reference gene primers was used to estimate how many nucleated cells each sample contained. Sequence reads were collapsed and filtered to measure the absolute abundance of every unique TCRbeta CDR3 rearrangement. For each sample, productive Simpson clonality was calculated as the square root of Simpson's diversity index across productive rearrangements. What TCRdb holds here is the immuneACCESS table cut down to in-frame rearrangements. Part of the clones is not present; checked against another copy, under half of the missing clones reflect an unresolved V gene, and the others are unexplained. V and J calls and clone size are copied from that table; D and trimming were computed from the DNA. The sample contains 310,000 or so clones, roughly 86% of them found a single time. The ten biggest clones cover 11% of the sample.

At one collaborating source in Seattle, patients were enrolled during active infection and were followed longitudinally through the course of disease. Whole blood was collected in K2EDTA tubes by collaborating institutions according to the institutions' own protocols. Collaborator samples were shipped for TCRbeta analysis as frozen whole blood, isolated PBMCs, or DNA extracted from either sample type. The germline V gene provides CDR1 MNHEY and CDR2 SVGEGT. The V and J ends are trimmed by 5 bases and 8 bases, leaving 15 bases between them. The CDR3 spans 13 residues, from the cysteine through the phenylalanine. Just the 39-base CDR3 DNA is kept, in frame starting at base 1. The paper as a whole reports these results and caveats: Clinical and demographic metadata were provided uncurated, with the amount varying by source and participant.

This clone was recorded only once. No cognate antigen has been identified for it. Base qualities are not provided; no much larger clone lies one nucleotide away. What was sequenced was peripheral blood. The sequence was collected from a woman in her twenties or thirties with COVID-19, enrolled during active disease. The V and J genes are TRBV6-2 or TRBV6-3 and TRBJ1-2, with TRBD1 tentatively as D gene (5 bases match). The DNA sequence is TGTGCCAGCAGTGCAGGGAGGAGCAGAGGCTACACCTTC. Its protein is CASSAGRSRGYTF.